This T cell receptor beta chain originates from a study of T cell responses to AZD1222 COVID-19 vaccine. TCRdb keeps only in-frame clones here, not all; method: immunoSEQ multiplex PCR. The data hold 150,000 to 200,000 clones, with roughly 88% observed a single time. The ends lost 5 bases at V and 0 bases at J; junction bases unmatched: 15. The CDR3 has 19 residues. CDR1 is SGHAT and CDR2 is FQNNGV in the germline V gene. Sequenced material: peripheral blood, taken on day 0 of AZD1222 vaccination. This clonotype was obtained from an adult in good health. The rearrangement joins TRBV11-2 to TRBJ1-3; 8 bases match TRBD1. The CDR3 nucleotides are TGTGCCAGCAGCATGGACAGGGATATTCTGGGTTCCTCTGGAAACACCATATATTTT. Protein product: CASSMDRDILGSSGNTIYF.